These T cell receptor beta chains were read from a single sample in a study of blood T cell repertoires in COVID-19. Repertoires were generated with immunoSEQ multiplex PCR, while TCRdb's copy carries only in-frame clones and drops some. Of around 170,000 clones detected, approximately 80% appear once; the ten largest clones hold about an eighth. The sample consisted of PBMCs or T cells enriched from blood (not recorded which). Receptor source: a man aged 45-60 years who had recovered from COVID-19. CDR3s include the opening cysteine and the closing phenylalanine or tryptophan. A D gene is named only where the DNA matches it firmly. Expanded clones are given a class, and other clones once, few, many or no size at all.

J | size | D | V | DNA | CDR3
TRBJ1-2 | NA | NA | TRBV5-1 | TGCGCCAGCAGCTTCGACGGATCGGGGGGCTACACCTTC | CASSFDGSGGYTF
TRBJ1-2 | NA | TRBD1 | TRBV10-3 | TGTGCCATCAGTGAAGAGACAGGGGGTTTCTATGGCTACACCTTC | CAISEETGGFYGYTF
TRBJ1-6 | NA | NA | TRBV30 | TGTGCCTGGAGTGTCGGAGGCGCGAGCTCCTATAATTCACCCCTCCACTTT | CAWSVGGASSYNSPLHF
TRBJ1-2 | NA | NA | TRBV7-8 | TGTGCCAGCAGCCGCACGCCGGACACCCGCTATGGCTACACCTTC | CASSRTPDTRYGYTF
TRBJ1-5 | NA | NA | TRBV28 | TGTGCCAGCAGTTTACTAGGGGGAAAAGGGGTGGGTCAGCCCCAGCATTTT | CASSLLGGKGVGQPQHF
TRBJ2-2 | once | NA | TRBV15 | TGTGCCACCAGCAGAGATAACAGGGTTGGCGGGGAGCTGTTTTTT | CATSRDNRVGGELFF
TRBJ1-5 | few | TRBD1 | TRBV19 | TGTGCCAGTAGTCCAGACAGGGCCGGTTATCAGCCCCAGCATTTT | CASSPDRAGYQPQHF
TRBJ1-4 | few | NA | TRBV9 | TGTGCCAGCAGCGTAGAGCGGCCCGGGGGGATTGAAAAACTGTTTTTT | CASSVERPGGIEKLFF
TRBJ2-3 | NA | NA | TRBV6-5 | TGTGCCAGCCGTAAGGCGGGCACAGATACGCAGTATTTT | CASRKAGTDTQYF
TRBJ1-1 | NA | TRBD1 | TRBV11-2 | TGTGCCAGCAGCTTAGCAGGGGGCAACACTGAAGCTTTCTTT | CASSLAGGNTEAFF
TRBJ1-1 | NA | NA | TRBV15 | TGTGCCACCAGCAGACCCCTAGGCAGGAACACTGAAGCTTTCTTT | CATSRPLGRNTEAFF
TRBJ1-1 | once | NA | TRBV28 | TGTGCCAGCAGCCTACCAGGCCTGAACACTGAAGCTTTCTTT | CASSLPGLNTEAFF
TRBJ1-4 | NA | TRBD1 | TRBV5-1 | TGCGCCAGCAGCCCGGGACAGATGAATGAAAAACTGTTTTTT | CASSPGQMNEKLFF
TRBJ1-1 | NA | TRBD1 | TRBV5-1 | TGCGCCAGCAGCTTGGCCGGGACAGTGAACACTGAAGCTTTCTTT | CASSLAGTVNTEAFF
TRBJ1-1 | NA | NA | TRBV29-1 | TGCAGCGTGGTGGCAGGTGAAGCTTTCTTT | CSVVAGEAFF
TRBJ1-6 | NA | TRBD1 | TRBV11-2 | TGTGCCAGCAGTCTACAGGGGGGTAATTCACCCCTCCACTTT | CASSLQGGNSPLHF
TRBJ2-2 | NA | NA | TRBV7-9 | TGTGCCAGCAGCGCCGGAGGCGGGGAGCTGTTTTTT | CASSAGGGELFF
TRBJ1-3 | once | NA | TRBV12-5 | TGTGCTAGTGGCTATAATTCTGGAAACACCATATATTTT | CASGYNSGNTIYF
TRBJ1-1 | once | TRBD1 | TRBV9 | TGTGCCAGCAGCGTAAAGGGGGCGGGCACTGAAGCTTTCTTT | CASSVKGAGTEAFF
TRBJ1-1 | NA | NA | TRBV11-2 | TGTGCCAGCAGCTCTTGGGGCGCAGGGAACACTGAAGCTTTCTTT | CASSSWGAGNTEAFF
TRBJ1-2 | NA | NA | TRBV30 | TGTGCCTCGGCGGCCCCCGCAGTCTTACGTTATGGCTACACCTTC | CASAAPAVLRYGYTF
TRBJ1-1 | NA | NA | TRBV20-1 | TGCAGCCCACTATGGGTCACTGAAGCTTTCTTT | CSPLWVTEAFF
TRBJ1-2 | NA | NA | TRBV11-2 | TGTGCCAGCAGCTTAGTGCAGCGGGGGGGTGGCTACACCTTC | CASSLVQRGGGYTF
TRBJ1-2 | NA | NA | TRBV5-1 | TGCGCCAGCAGCGCCCCCCCCGGCGGAGGCTACACCTTC | CASSAPPGGGYTF
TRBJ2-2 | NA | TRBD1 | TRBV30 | TGTGCCTCCACAGGGACAGGGGGAAACACCGGGGAGCTGTTTTTT | CASTGTGGNTGELFF
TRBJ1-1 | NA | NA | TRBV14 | TGTGCCAGCAGCCAAGTGGGGGGGATCATGAACACTGAAGCTTTCTTT | CASSQVGGIMNTEAFF
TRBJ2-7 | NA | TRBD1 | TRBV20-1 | TGCAGTGCTAGTCCAGGGACAGGGGTTGTCCAGCAGTACTTC | CSASPGTGVVQQYF
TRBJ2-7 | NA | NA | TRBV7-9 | TGTGCCAGCAGTCCCGGGACACCTGTTGTGGAGCAGTACTTC | CASSPGTPVVEQYF
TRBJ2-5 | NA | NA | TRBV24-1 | NA | CATSDFGPGNQETQYF
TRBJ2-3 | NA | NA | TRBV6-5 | TGTGCCAGCAGGAACCAAAGGGGTGGGGCAGATACGCAGTATTTT | CASRNQRGGADTQYF
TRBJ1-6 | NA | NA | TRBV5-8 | TGTGCCAGCAGCGGACAGCTTAATTCACCCCTCCACTTT | CASSGQLNSPLHF
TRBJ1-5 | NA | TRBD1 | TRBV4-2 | TGTGCCAGCAGCCGAGGGGGCCCTAATCAGCCCCAGCATTTT | CASSRGGPNQPQHF
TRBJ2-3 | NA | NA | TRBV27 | TGTGCCAGCAGTTTATCGCCCCCACGGAGGGGCACAGATACGCAGTATTTT | CASSLSPPRRGTDTQYF
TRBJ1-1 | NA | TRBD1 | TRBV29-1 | TGCAGCGCCCGACAGGGGGAGAACACTGAAGCTTTCTTT | CSARQGENTEAFF
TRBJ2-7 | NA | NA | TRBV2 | TGTGCCAGCAGACAGGACAGTGCCTACGAGCAGTACTTC | CASRQDSAYEQYF
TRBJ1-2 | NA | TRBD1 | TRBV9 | TGTGCCAGCAGCGCCCGACAGGGGAACACCCCCACTGACTTAGGCTACACCTTC | CASSARQGNTPTDLGYTF
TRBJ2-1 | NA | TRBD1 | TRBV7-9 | TGTGCCAGCAGCTTAGGAAGACAGGGCTACAATGAGCAGTTCTTC | CASSLGRQGYNEQFF
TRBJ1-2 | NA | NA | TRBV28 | TGTGCCAGCAATCGGGAGGGCTATGGCTACACCTTC | CASNREGYGYTF
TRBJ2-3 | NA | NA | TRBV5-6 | TGTGCCAGCAGCTTCCTCAGTAACCGAGATACGCAGTATTTT | CASSFLSNRDTQYF
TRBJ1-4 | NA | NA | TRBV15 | TGTGCCACCAGCACCGCGACAGTCTTCCAGGAAAAACTGTTTTTT | CATSTATVFQEKLFF
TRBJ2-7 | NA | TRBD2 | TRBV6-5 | TGTGCCAGCAGTTCCGAACCGGGACTAGCAGAGCAGTACTTC | CASSSEPGLAEQYF
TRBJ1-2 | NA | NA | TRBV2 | TGTGCCAGGCGGCAGGGGCTGGATGGCTACACCTTC | CARRQGLDGYTF
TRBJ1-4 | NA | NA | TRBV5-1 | TGCGCCAGCAGCTTGGGTGGCGGGGGTAATGAAAAACTGTTTTTT | CASSLGGGGNEKLFF
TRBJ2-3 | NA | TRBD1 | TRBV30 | TGTGCCTGGGAGACAGGGTTTTCAGATACGCAGTATTTT | CAWETGFSDTQYF
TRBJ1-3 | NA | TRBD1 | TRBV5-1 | TGCGCCAGCAGACCAGGGGGCTCCGGAAACACCATATATTTT | CASRPGGSGNTIYF
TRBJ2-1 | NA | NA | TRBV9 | TGTGCCAGCAGCGTACGTGCAGGGGCACAGAACAATGAGCAGTTCTTC | CASSVRAGAQNNEQFF
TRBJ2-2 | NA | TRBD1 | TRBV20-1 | TGCAGTGCTAGTGCCTCCGGGACAGGGGTCGGGGAGCTGTTTTTT | CSASASGTGVGELFF
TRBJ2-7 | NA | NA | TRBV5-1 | TGCGCCAGCAGCTCCCGGGGCGAGCAGTACTTC | CASSSRGEQYF
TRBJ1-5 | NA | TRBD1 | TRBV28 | TGTGCCAGCAGCCTCCGTCCGGGACAACGACAGGGACAGCATTTT | CASSLRPGQRQGQHF